This section outlines one T cell receptor (beta chain) sequence together with its context. Antigen specificity is unknown. These data originate in a study of blood T cells in healthy people across ages. Overall study results and limits: The study found more naive CD4+ cells and higher diversity in long-lived than aged donors. Unsorted PBMCs prevented conclusive naive versus antigen-experienced comparison.

Then a second PCR, running about 6 to 11 cycles, was carried out with a sample-barcoded 5' primer and a J-beta primer mix. A template-switch adaptor that had 12 random nucleotides put a tag on each cDNA molecule. TCRdb redid the calling of the 5' RACE reads with MiXCR, one entry per CDR3 protein. The sample lists about 1,500,000 distinct CDR3 sequences; approximately 40% were seen once. This CDR3 has 14 amino acids. Germline V gives CDR1 SEHNR, CDR2 FQNEAQ (reference sequence). Trimming left V 9 bases short and J 4 bases short, with 15 bases between. This clonotype was sampled from a woman aged 18-30 years in good health. The specimen was blood. This chain joins TRBV7-9 and TRBJ1-4, with D tentatively TRBD1 (5 bases). For the CDR3, the DNA is TGTGCCAGTAACCCGGCAGGGCTTAATGAAAAACTGTTTTTT. Protein: CASNPAGLNEKLFF.